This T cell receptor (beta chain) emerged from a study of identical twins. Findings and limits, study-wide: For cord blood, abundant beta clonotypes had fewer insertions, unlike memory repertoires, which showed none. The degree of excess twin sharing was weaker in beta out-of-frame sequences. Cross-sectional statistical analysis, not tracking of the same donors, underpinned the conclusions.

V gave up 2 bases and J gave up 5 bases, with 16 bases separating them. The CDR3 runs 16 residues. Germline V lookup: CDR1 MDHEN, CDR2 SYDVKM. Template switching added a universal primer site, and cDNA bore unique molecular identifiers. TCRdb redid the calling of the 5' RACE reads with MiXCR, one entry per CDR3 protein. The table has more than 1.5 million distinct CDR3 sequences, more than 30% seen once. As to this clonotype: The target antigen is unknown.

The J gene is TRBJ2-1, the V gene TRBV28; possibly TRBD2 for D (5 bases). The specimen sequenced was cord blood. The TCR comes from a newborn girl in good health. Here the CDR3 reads CASSLQAGQAHNEQFF. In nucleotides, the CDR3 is TGTGCCAGCAGTTTACAGGCGGGTCAGGCGCACAATGAGCAGTTCTTC.